Listed here is a single TCR beta chain. The sample belongs to a study of cytomegalovirus exposure and HLA in healthy donors. Sequencing used immunoSEQ multiplex PCR; TCRdb keeps in-frame clones, though not all of them. This repertoire shows roughly 110,000 clones, approximately 90% found once; its top ten account for around 1.7%. V lost 8 bases to trimming and J lost 5 bases; unmatched junction nucleotides: 3. The CDR3 length is 12 residues. The V gene's germline CDR1 is MDHEN and CDR2 SYDVKM. This clonotype was obtained from a woman between 18 and 29 years old in good health and CMV-seropositive. Sequenced: PBMCs. V gene TRBV28 combines with J gene TRBJ2-1; 7 bases align to TRBD1. The CDR3 is CASGTANNEQFF. CDR3 DNA: TGTGCCAGCGGGACAGCGAACAATGAGCAGTTCTTC.